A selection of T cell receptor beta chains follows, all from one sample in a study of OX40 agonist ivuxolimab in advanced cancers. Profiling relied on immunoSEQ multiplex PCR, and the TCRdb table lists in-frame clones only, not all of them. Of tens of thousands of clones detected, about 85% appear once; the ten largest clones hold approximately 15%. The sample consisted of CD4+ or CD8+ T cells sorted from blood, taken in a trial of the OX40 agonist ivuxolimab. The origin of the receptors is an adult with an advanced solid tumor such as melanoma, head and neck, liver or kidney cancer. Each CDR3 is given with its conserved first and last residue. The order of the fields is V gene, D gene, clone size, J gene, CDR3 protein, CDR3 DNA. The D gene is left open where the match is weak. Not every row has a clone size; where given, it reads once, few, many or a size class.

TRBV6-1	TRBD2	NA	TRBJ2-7	CASSELAGRIYEQYF	TGTGCCAGCAGTGAACTAGCGGGCCGAATCTACGAGCAGTACTTC
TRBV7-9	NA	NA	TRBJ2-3	CASTLGGDTQYF	TGTGCCAGCACCTTAGGGGGAGATACGCAGTATTTT
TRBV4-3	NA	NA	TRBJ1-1	CASSQAQYTEAFF	TGCGCCAGCAGCCAGGCACAGTACACTGAAGCTTTCTTT
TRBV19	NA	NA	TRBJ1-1	CASSLPLVTEAFF	TGTGCCAGTAGTTTACCCTTGGTCACTGAAGCTTTCTTT
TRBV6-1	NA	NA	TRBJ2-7	CASSTGTPSYEQYF	TGTGCCAGCAGCACCGGGACACCGTCCTACGAGCAGTACTTC
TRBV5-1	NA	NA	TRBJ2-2	CASSFGPGLDTGELFF	TGCGCCAGCAGCTTCGGCCCCGGGCTGGACACCGGGGAGCTGTTTTTT
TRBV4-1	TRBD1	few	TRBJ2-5	CASSVTGTGIFQETQYF	TGCGCCAGCAGCGTTACCGGGACAGGGATTTTCCAAGAGACCCAGTACTTC
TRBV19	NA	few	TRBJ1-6	CASRFGGTLHF	TGTGCCAGTAGATTCGGTGGCACCCTCCACTTT
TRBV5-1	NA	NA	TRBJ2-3	CASSFTGTDTQYF	TGCGCCAGCAGCTTTACAGGCACAGATACGCAGTATTTT
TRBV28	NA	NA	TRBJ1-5	CASSLGQGSLNQPQHF	TGTGCCAGCAGTTTAGGGCAGGGCTCCCTCAATCAGCCCCAGCATTTT
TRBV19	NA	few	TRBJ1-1	CATLGGGPTEAFF	TGTGCCACCCTAGGGGGGGGGCCGACTGAAGCTTTCTTT
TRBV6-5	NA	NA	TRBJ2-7	CASSYSRVPHEQYF	TGTGCCAGCAGTTACAGCAGGGTCCCACACGAGCAGTACTTC
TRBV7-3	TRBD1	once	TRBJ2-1	CASSRIQGLSHNEQFF	TGTGCCAGCAGCCGGATACAGGGGCTCAGCCACAATGAGCAGTTCTTC
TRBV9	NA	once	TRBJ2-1	CASSDGRDNEQFF	TGTGCCAGCAGCGACGGACGGGACAATGAGCAGTTCTTC
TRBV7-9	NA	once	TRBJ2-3	CASSSLDRGTDTQYF	TGTGCCAGCAGCTCCCTTGATCGCGGCACAGATACGCAGTATTTT
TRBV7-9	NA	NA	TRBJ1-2	CASTIGGSGDNNYGYTF	TGTGCCAGCACCATTGGGGGAAGCGGGGACAATAACTATGGCTACACCTTC
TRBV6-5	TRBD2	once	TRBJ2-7	CASSYGLETYEQYF	TGTGCCAGCAGTTACGGACTAGAAACCTACGAGCAGTACTTC
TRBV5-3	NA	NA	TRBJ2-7	CASSFATTLSYEQYF	TGTGCCAGCAGCTTTGCGACCACACTCTCCTACGAGCAGTACTTC
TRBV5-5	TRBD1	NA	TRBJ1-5	CASSLIGQGAHQPQHF	TGTGCCAGCAGCTTAATTGGCCAGGGGGCCCATCAGCCCCAGCATTTT
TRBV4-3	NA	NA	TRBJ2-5	CASSPSRIAETQYF	TGCGCCAGCAGCCCCAGCAGGATAGCGGAGACCCAGTACTTC
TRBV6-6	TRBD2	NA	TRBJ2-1	CASSLAGENDEQFF	TGTGCCAGCAGTTTAGCGGGGGAGAACGATGAGCAGTTCTTC
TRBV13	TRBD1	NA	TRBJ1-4	CASSLALYSDREGEKLFF	TGTGCCAGCAGCTTAGCCCTCTACTCGGACAGGGAAGGAGAAAAACTGTTTTTT
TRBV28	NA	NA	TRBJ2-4	CASSLRVALPPQNIQYF	TGTGCCAGCAGCCTGAGAGTAGCTCTACCCCCCCAAAACATTCAGTACTTC
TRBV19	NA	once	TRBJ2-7	CASSIGNYEQYF	TGTGCCAGTAGTATAGGTAACTACGAGCAGTACTTC
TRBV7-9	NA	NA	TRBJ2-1	CASTKTQNEQFF	TGTGCCAGCACCAAGACGCAGAATGAGCAGTTCTTC
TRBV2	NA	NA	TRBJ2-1	CASSAGNSYNEQFF	TGTGCCAGCAGCGCAGGGAACTCCTACAATGAGCAGTTCTTC
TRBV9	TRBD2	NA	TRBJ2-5	CASSDSGSGWYQETQYF	TGTGCCAGCAGTGATAGCGGGAGCGGGTGGTACCAAGAGACCCAGTACTTC
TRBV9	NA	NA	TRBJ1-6	CASSVWESSYNSPLHF	TGTGCCAGCAGCGTATGGGAAAGCTCCTATAATTCACCCCTCCACTTT
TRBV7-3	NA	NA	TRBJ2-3	CASSPPDSTDTQYF	TGTGCCAGCAGCCCACCCGACAGCACAGATACGCAGTATTTT
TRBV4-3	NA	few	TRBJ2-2	CASSQDNSGELFF	TGCGCCAGCAGCCAAGATAACTCAGGGGAGCTGTTTTTT
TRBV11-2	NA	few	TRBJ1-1	CASRTGNTEAFF	TGTGCCAGCAGAACAGGGAACACTGAAGCTTTCTTT
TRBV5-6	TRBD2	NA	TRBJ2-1	CASSLASGRDEQFF	TGTGCCAGCAGCTTGGCTAGCGGGAGGGATGAGCAGTTCTTC
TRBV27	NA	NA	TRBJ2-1	CASSLNGGIIKEQFF	TGTGCCAGCAGTTTGAACGGGGGTATAATAAAGGAGCAGTTCTTC
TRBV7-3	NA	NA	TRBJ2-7	CASSGYPGVYEQYF	TGTGCCAGCAGCGGCTACCCAGGGGTCTACGAGCAGTACTTC
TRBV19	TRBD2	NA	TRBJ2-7	CASSIGAGWSYEQYF	TGTGCCAGTAGTATAGGAGCGGGATGGTCCTACGAGCAGTACTTC
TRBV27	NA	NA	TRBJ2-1	CASSLIGTYQGNEQFF	TGTGCCAGCAGTTTAATTGGGACCTACCAGGGCAATGAGCAGTTCTTC
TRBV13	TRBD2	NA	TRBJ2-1	CASREILGLAGGEQFF	TGTGCCAGCAGAGAGATCCTGGGACTAGCGGGGGGTGAGCAGTTCTTC
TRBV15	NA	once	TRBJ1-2	CATSRGGPYGYTF	TGTGCCACCAGCAGGGGGGGGCCCTATGGCTACACCTTC
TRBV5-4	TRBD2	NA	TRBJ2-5	CASSWGGETQYF	TGTGCCAGCAGCTGGGGGGGGGAGACCCAGTACTTC
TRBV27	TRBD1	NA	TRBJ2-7	CASSSGQGFNEQYF	TGTGCCAGCAGTTCGGGACAGGGGTTTAACGAGCAGTACTTC
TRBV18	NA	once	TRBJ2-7	CASSPPDSYEQYF	TGTGCCAGCTCACCACCGGACTCCTACGAGCAGTACTTC
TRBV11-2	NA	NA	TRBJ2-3	CASSSGQGQDTQYF	TGTGCCAGCAGCTCGGGCCAAGGCCAAGATACGCAGTATTTT
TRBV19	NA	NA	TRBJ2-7	CASSAGPNSYEQYF	TGTGCCAGTAGTGCAGGACCGAACTCCTACGAGCAGTACTTC
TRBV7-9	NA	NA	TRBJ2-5	CASSSGFGEETQYF	TGTGCCAGCAGCTCGGGGTTTGGGGAGGAGACCCAGTACTTC
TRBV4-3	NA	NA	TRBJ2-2	CASSSPPAANTGELFF	TGCGCCAGCAGCTCTCCGCCGGCGGCAAACACCGGGGAGCTGTTTTTT
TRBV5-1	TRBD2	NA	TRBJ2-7	CASSFPGRDEQYF	TGCGCCAGCAGCTTCCCTGGGAGGGACGAGCAGTACTTC
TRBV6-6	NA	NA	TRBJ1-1	CASSPGRGSTEAFF	TGTGCCAGCAGTCCGGGTAGGGGGAGCACTGAAGCTTTCTTT
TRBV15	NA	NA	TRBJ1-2	CATSRERWLYGYTF	TGTGCCACCAGCAGAGAGAGGTGGCTCTATGGCTACACCTTC
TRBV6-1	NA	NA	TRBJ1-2	CASIFDPGGSYGYTF	TGTGCCAGCATTTTCGACCCCGGAGGGAGCTATGGCTACACCTTC
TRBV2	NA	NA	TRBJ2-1	CASAVGRRANEQFF	TGTGCCAGTGCTGTGGGGCGTCGCGCTAATGAGCAGTTCTTC
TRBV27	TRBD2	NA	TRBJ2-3	CASRNEWTSGGYTQYF	TGTGCCAGCAGAAATGAATGGACTAGCGGGGGATATACGCAGTATTTT
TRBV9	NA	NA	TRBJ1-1	CASSSRGGKKAFF	TGTGCCAGCAGCTCCCGAGGGGGGAAAAAAGCTTTCTTT
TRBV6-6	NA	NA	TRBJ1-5	CASIQVTGKQPQHF	TGTGCCAGCATACAGGTCACCGGGAAACAGCCCCAGCATTTT
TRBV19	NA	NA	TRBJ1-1	CASSNPGRKAFF	TGTGCCAGTAGTAATCCAGGGCGCAAAGCTTTCTTT
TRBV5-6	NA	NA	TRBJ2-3	CASRTRPFSTDTQYF	TGTGCCAGCAGGACCAGACCTTTCAGCACAGATACGCAGTATTTT
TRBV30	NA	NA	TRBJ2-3	CAWSRDSAGTDTQYF	TGTGCCTGGAGTCGAGACTCGGCCGGCACAGATACGCAGTATTTT
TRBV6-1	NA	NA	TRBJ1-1	CASSEQGNIFNTEAFF	TGTGCCAGCAGTGAACAGGGTAATATTTTCAACACTGAAGCTTTCTTT
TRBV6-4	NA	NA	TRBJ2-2	CAGPGVHLLYTGELFF	TGTGCCGGTCCAGGAGTCCACCTTCTTTACACCGGGGAGCTGTTTTTT
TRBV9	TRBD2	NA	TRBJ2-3	CASSGYVGGRADTQYF	TGTGCCAGCAGCGGCTACGTGGGGGGGAGGGCAGATACGCAGTATTTT